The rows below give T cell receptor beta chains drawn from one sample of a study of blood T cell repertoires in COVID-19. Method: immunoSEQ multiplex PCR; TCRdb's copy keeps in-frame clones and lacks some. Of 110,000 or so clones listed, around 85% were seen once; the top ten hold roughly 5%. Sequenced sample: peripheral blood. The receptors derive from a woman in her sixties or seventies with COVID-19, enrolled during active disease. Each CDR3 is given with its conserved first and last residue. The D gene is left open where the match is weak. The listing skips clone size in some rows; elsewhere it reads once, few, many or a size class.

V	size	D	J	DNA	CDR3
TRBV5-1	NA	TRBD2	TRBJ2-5	TGCGCCAGCAGCCGTAAAGGACTAGCGACAGAAGAGACCCAGTACTTC	CASSRKGLATEETQYF
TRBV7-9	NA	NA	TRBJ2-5	TGTGCCAGCAGCTTAGTGATCAGCCAAGAGACCCAGTACTTC	CASSLVISQETQYF
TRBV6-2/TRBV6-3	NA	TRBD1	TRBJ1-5	TGTGCCAGCAGTTACCTCTCGGGACAGGGGATTCAGCCCCAGCATTTT	CASSYLSGQGIQPQHF
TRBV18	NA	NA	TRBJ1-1	TGTGCCAGCTCACCAAATCCGGACACTGAAGCTTTCTTT	CASSPNPDTEAFF
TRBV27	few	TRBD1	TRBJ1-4	TGTGCCAGCAGAGGGACAGGGGCCCCAATCACTAATGAAAAACTGTTTTTT	CASRGTGAPITNEKLFF
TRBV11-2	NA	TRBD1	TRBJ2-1	TGTGCCAGCAGCTTATCCCACAGGGGACATGAGCAGTTCTTC	CASSLSHRGHEQFF
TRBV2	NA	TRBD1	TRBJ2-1	TGTGCCAGCGAAGACAGGGCCACCAATGAGCAGTTCTTC	CASEDRATNEQFF
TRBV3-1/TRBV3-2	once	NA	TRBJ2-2	TGTGCCAGCAGCCAAAGCTGGGCCCTGAACACCGGGGAGCTGTTTTTT	CASSQSWALNTGELFF
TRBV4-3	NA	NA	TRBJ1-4	TGCGCCAGCAGCCAAGAACAGGATGCAACTAATGAAAAACTGTTTTTT	CASSQEQDATNEKLFF
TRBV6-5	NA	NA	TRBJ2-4	TGTGCCAGCAGTTATAGCTACGGGACAATCGAAAACATTCAGTACTTC	CASSYSYGTIENIQYF
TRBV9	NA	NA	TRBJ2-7	TGTGCCAGCAGCGTAGGGGATCTAGCCGGCTCCTACGAGCAGTACTTC	CASSVGDLAGSYEQYF
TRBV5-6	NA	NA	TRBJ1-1	TGTGCCAGCAGCTTGGACAGAGTTGGGGCTTTCTTT	CASSLDRVGAFF
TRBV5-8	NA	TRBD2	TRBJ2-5	TGTGCCAGCAGCCCCGGGGTAGCGGGGGGATATTTGGAGACCCAGTACTTC	CASSPGVAGGYLETQYF
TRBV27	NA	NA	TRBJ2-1	TGTGCCAGCAGTTCTGCTAGCGCCTCCCGCTCCTACAATGAGCAGTTCTTC	CASSSASASRSYNEQFF
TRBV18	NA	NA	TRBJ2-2	TGTGCCAGCTCACAGGGGAGGTCGGACACCGGGGAGCTGTTTTTT	CASSQGRSDTGELFF
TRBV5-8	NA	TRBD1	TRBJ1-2	TGTGCCAGCAGCCGCCGGGACAGGGTTTATTTC	CASSRRDRVYF
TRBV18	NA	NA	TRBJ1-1	TGTGCCAGCTCACCCGGAGGGAAAGCTTTCTTT	CASSPGGKAFF
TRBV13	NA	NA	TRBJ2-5	TGTGCCAGCCTACAGGGGGGGCAAGAGACCCAGTACTTC	CASLQGGQETQYF
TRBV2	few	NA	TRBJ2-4	TGTGCCAGCAGTGAACCGCTACGGTCGGACATTCAGTACTTC	CASSEPLRSDIQYF
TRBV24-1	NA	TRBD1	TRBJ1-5	TGTGCCACCAGTGATACCGGGACAGCGGATCAGCCCCAGCATTTT	CATSDTGTADQPQHF
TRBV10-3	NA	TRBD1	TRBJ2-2	TGTGCCATCAGTACAGGGGCCACCGGGGAGCTGTTTTTT	CAISTGATGELFF
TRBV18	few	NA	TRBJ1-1	TGTGCCAGCTCTAGGGGGATGAACACTGAAGCTTTCTTT	CASSRGMNTEAFF
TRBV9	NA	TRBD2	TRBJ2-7	TGTGCCAGCAGCTTCGGGACTAGCCAGAACTCCTACGAGCAGTACTTC	CASSFGTSQNSYEQYF
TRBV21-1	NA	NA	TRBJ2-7	TGTGCCAGCAGCAAAGTGTTGACTAGCGCAAATGGGGAGCAGTACTTC	CASSKVLTSANGEQYF
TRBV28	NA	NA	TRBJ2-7	TGTGCCAGCGCCAAAACTACCTACGAGCAGTACTTC	CASAKTTYEQYF
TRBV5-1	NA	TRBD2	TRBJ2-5	TGCGCCAGCAGCTCGCAGGGACTACCCGAGGTCCAAACCCAGTACTTC	CASSSQGLPEVQTQYF
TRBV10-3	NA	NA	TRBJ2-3	TGTGCCACCAAGAGCGGGAGCACAGATACGCAGTATTTT	CATKSGSTDTQYF
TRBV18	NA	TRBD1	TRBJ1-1	TGTGCCAGCTCACCAGAAAGGGGGCAGACGAACACTGAAGCTTTCTTT	CASSPERGQTNTEAFF
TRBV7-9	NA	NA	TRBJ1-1	TGTGCCAGCAGCGAGATAGGGAGGGCCACTGAAGCTTTCTTT	CASSEIGRATEAFF
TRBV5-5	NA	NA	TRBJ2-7	TGTGCCAGCAGCTTTTCCCCTACTTTCTCCTACGAGCAGTACTTC	CASSFSPTFSYEQYF
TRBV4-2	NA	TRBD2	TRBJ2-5	TGTGCCAGCAGCCCGTTGCGGGGGGAGACCCAGTACTTC	CASSPLRGETQYF
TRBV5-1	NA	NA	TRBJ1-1	TGCGCCAGCAGCTTACCCCAGGCGGGGAGGACTGAAGCTTTCTTT	CASSLPQAGRTEAFF